What follows describes a single T cell receptor beta chain. Antigen unknown. TCRdb reprocessed the multiplex PCR reads via MiXCR and lists one record per CDR3 protein. The sample lists about 200,000 distinct CDR3 sequences; under 40% were seen once. Axillary draining lymph nodes of breast cancer patients supplied the node samples. This entry belongs to a study of breast tumors, draining lymph nodes, adjacent tissues. Study results and limitations: That most tumor T cells come from lymph nodes remained unproven. Most tumor T cells seemingly derive from lymph node, then expand in tumor. Tumor repertoires ranked between lymph nodes and nontumor tissue in diversity, with V and J gene preferences.

Per germline, CDR1 MDHEN and CDR2 SYDVKM. V was cut by 8 bases and J by 7 bases, with 20 bases left in between. The length of the CDR3 is 15 residues. Material: axillary lymph node tissue. The chain has TRBV28 and TRBJ1-4, with unresolved D. The sequence was collected from a female donor with breast cancer. Some clones in this sample may be carry-over from other donors' samples. CDR3 sequence: CASSENTIVSEKLFF. The CDR3 bases are TGTGCCAGCTCCGAGAACACCATAGTTAGTGAAAAACTGTTTTTT.